The T cell receptor (beta chain) described here comes from a study of OX40 agonist ivuxolimab in advanced cancers. Across the whole study: Age averaged about 60 years (range about 23 to 80), and about 86% were male.

Measured with immunoSEQ multiplex PCR; TCRdb has only the in-frame clones, and not every one. The sample contains about 68,000 clones, about 89% of which appear only once. The CDR3 extends over 11 amino acids. V shed 4 bases and J shed 5 bases, with 6 bases lying between them. Germline V gene lookup returns CDR1 DFQATT and CDR2 SNEGSKA (reference sequence). This clone was recorded only once. The antigen remains undetermined. General study findings and limits: Partial responders at 0.1-3.0 mg/kg had among the lowest clonal expansion.

The J gene is TRBJ2-1, the V gene TRBV20-1; D gene unclear. Sequencing used CD4+ or CD8+ T cells sorted from blood, obtained in a trial of the OX40 agonist ivuxolimab. This TCR derives from an adult with an advanced solid tumor such as melanoma, head and neck, liver or kidney cancer. As DNA, the CDR3 is TGCAGTGCTAAACGGAACAATGAGCAGTTCTTC. Protein product: CSAKRNNEQFF.